A selection of T cell receptor beta chains follows, all from one sample in a study of PD-L1 blockade in urothelial cancer. TCRdb's table, derived via immunoSEQ multiplex PCR, lists solely in-frame clones and lacks some. The sample gives 130,000 or so clones, 65% to 85% of which show up once; under 3.5% is in the top ten. The starting material was PBMCs, obtained around atezolizumab (anti-PD-L1) treatment. These receptors all come from a man aged 50-59 years with urothelial cancer. Both conserved end residues are part of each CDR3. A D gene is named only where the DNA matches it firmly.

v_call	d_call	j_call	cdr3_nt	cdr3_aa
TRBV7-7	TRBD2	TRBJ2-3	TGTGCTAGCAGCATCCGGACTAGCGGGACCGCGTCCACAGATACGCAGTATTTT	CASSIRTSGTASTDTQYF
TRBV5-6	-	TRBJ2-2	TGTGCCAGCAGCTTGGGCCAGGGAGGCGGGGCCTACACCGGGGAGCTGTTTTTT	CASSLGQGGGAYTGELFF
TRBV7-9	TRBD2	TRBJ2-3	TGTGCCAGCAGTCCGGGACTAGCGGAAAGCACAGATACGCAGTATTTT	CASSPGLAESTDTQYF
TRBV27	TRBD2	TRBJ2-2	TGTGCCAGCAGTGAACGTGGGACTAGCGGGAGGAGGGTCGGGGAGCTGTTTTTT	CASSERGTSGRRVGELFF
TRBV10-1	-	TRBJ1-2	TGCGCCAGCAGTGAAAAGGGGGGGTATGGCTACACCTTC	CASSEKGGYGYTF
TRBV28	-	TRBJ2-7	TGTGCCAGCAGTGCCCCACGGGGCAGGGGAAGGGGCGAGCAGTACTTC	CASSAPRGRGRGEQYF
TRBV6-4	-	TRBJ2-1	TGTGCCAGCAGCGCTACGACAGGAATCAAGCAGTTCTTC	CASSATTGIKQFF
TRBV9	-	TRBJ1-5	TGTGCCAGCAGCGTAGGAGGTAGGAATCAGCCCCAGCATTTT	CASSVGGRNQPQHF
TRBV4-1	TRBD2	TRBJ2-1	TGCGCCAGCAGCCAAGGGGCTCTAGCGGGGGGGGTCAATGAGCAGTTCTTC	CASSQGALAGGVNEQFF
TRBV27	-	TRBJ2-7	TGTGCCAGCAGTTTATCTTATCAGGGCAGCTCCTACGAGCAGTACTTC	CASSLSYQGSSYEQYF
TRBV7-8	TRBD2	TRBJ2-2	TGTGCCAGCAGCTTAGGTGCTAGCGGGACGAACACCGGGGAGCTGTTTTTT	CASSLGASGTNTGELFF